Below, 18 T cell receptor beta chains from the same sample are listed, as sequenced in a study of shared clonotypes between healthy human individuals. TCRdb's copy holds only in-frame clones and misses some; the assay was immunoSEQ multiplex PCR. The sample carries approximately 510,000 clones, about four fifths recorded once. Sequencing was done on a sample of PBMCs. The receptors here all came from a woman aged 40 to 49 in good health. Some clones in this sample may be carry-over from other donors' samples.

The V and J genes are TRBV19 and TRBJ2-5; 9 bases agree with TRBD1. The CDR3 runs to 14 residues. Germline loops: CDR1 LNHDA, CDR2 SQIVND (reference sequence). The ends lost 5 bases at V and 6 bases at J; junction bases unmatched: 7. CDR3 coding DNA: TGTGCCAGTAGTTCCGACAGGGGGAACAAGACCCAGTACTTC. Encoded protein: CASSSDRGNKTQYF. The full variable domain, with the rest looked up from reference TRBV19 and TRBJ2-5, is DGGITQSPKYLFRKEGQNVTLSCEQNLNHDAMYWYRQDPGQGLRLIYYSQIVNDFQKGDIAEGYSVSREKKESFPLTVTSAQKNPTAFYLCASSSDRGNKTQYFGPGTRLLVL.

This clone was seen once. This sequence joins TRBV5-1 and TRBJ1-1; 7 bases are a match to TRBD1. The germline V gene has CDR1 SGHRS and CDR2 YFSETQ. The CDR3 has 14 residues. J gave up 5 bases and V 4 bases, and 8 bases lay outside the gene matches. CDR3: CASSGARGVTEAFF. CDR3 DNA: TGCGCCAGCAGCGGTGCCAGGGGGGTGACTGAAGCTTTCTTT.

CDR3 region: CASSYDLSPTYEQYF. The CDR3, as DNA: TGTGCCAGCAGCTATGACTTGTCCCCCACCTACGAGCAGTACTTC. J is TRBJ2-7 and V is TRBV7-9, with no clear D. Germline assignment: CDR1 SEHNR and CDR2 FQNEAQ (reference sequence). CDR3 size: 15 residues. The V gene lost 4 bases and the J gene lost 2 bases, with 15 bases spanning the gap.

The rearrangement joins TRBV7-3 to TRBJ2-3; 10 bases map to TRBD1. The trim removed 5 bases at V and 4 bases at J, leaving 6 bases unmatched. This CDR3 comprises 15 residues. CDR1 and CDR2 (germline): SGHTA, FQGTGA. The CDR3 loop reads CASSRQGAGADTQYF. The DNA for the CDR3 is TGTGCCAGCAGCAGACAGGGGGCTGGCGCAGATACGCAGTATTTT.

CDR3 sequence: CASSRQGSLNTEAFF. CDR3 nucleotides: TGCGCCAGCAGCCGACAGGGCTCCCTAAACACTGAAGCTTTCTTT. The chain uses TRBV5-1 and TRBJ1-1, with 7 positions matching TRBD1. This CDR3 region has 15 residues. V dropped 4 bases and J dropped 2; count of bases not matched to a gene: 8. Looked up from germline, CDR1 is SGHRS and CDR2 is YFSETQ. The whole variable domain, filled in from reference TRBV5-1 and TRBJ1-1, reads KAGVTQTPRYLIKTRGQQVTLSCSPISGHRSVSWYQQTPGQGLQFLFEYFSETQRNKGNFPGRFSGRQFSNSRSEMNVSTLELGDSALYLCASSRQGSLNTEAFFGQGTRLTVV.

The genes are TRBV30 and TRBJ1-2; a weak D match, TRBD1 (5 bases). CDR1 is GTSNPN, CDR2 SVGIG, per germline (reference sequence). CDR3 length equals 13 residues. V lost 2 bases, J lost 7 bases, and 14 bases lay in between. DNA of the CDR3: TGTGCCTGGAGTCTCCTCGGGGGGTTTGGCTACACCTTC. It encodes CAWSLLGGFGYTF.

The chain has TRBV19 and TRBJ2-7; TRBD1 is a possible D gene (7 bases). V was shortened by 1 base and J by 2 bases, with 9 bases between the two germline ends. CDR3 length equals 14 residues. Germline V gene sequence: CDR1 LNHDA, CDR2 SQIVND (reference sequence). CDR3 DNA: TGTGCCAGTAGTATAGCAGGGGGGACCTACGAGCAGTACTTC. Its protein product is CASSIAGGTYEQYF.

The genes are TRBV7-3 and TRBJ2-1, with D uncertain. The CDR3 has 15 amino acids. The V end was cut by 2 bases, the J end by 0 bases, with 8 bases between. From germline, CDR1 is SGHTA and CDR2 FQGTGA. Here the CDR3 reads CASSLALSSYNEQFF. In nucleotides, the CDR3 is TGTGCCAGCAGCTTAGCGTTAAGCTCCTACAATGAGCAGTTCTTC.

The chain is built from TRBV9 and TRBJ2-1; TRBD2 is a possible D gene (5 bases). The V gene's germline CDR1 is SGDLS and CDR2 YYNGEE. The V end was cut by 1 base, the J end by 8 bases, with 13 bases between. This CDR3 has 14 residues. In DNA form, the CDR3 reads TGTGCCAGCAGCGTAAGTAGCTATAGCGATGAGCAGTTCTTC. Translation: CASSVSSYSDEQFF.

A note on this clone: This sample also contains other DNA sequences that code for the same CDR3. The chain couples TRBV5-1 to TRBJ2-7; D may be TRBD2 (6 bases). CDR1 is SGHRS and CDR2 is YFSETQ in the germline V gene. The CDR3 spans 13 residues. The germline V and J ends were trimmed by 7 bases and 2 bases, with 13 bases remaining between them. CDR3 region: CASSSPGAYEQYF. CDR3 coding DNA: TGCGCCAGCTCCTCCCCGGGGGCCTACGAGCAGTACTTC.

This clone occurred a few times. This chain connects TRBV5-1 to TRBJ2-2, with D possibly being TRBD1 or TRBD2 (6 bases each). V lost 0 bases, J lost 3 bases, and 12 bases lay in between. CDR3 length: 16 residues. From germline, CDR1 is SGHRS and CDR2 YFSETQ. The CDR3 DNA reads TGCGCCAGCAGCTTGGATGGGGGGCATGACACCGGGGAGCTGTTTTTT. Protein: CASSLDGGHDTGELFF.

The rearrangement links TRBV18 to TRBJ1-5; D is unresolved. The CDR3 loop spans 15 amino acids. V lost 4 bases, J lost 2 bases, and 12 bases lay in between. Looked up from germline, CDR1 is KGHSH and CDR2 is LQKENI. The CDR3 spells CASSRGAGGNQPQHF. As DNA, the CDR3 is TGTGCCAGCTCACGAGGCGCGGGAGGCAATCAGCCCCAGCATTTT.

On this clone: Other DNA sequences in this sample translate to the same CDR3. The chain couples TRBV19 to TRBJ2-1; D gene ambiguous. V was trimmed by 3 bases and J by 4 bases, leaving 1 base between them. In germline, CDR1 is LNHDA, CDR2 SQIVND (reference sequence). This CDR3 is 11 amino acids long. Here the CDR3 DNA reads TGTGCCAGTAGTATTTACAATGAGCAGTTCTTC. Its translation is CASSIYNEQFF.

This sequence joins TRBV5-4 and TRBJ2-1; 11 nucleotides line up with TRBD2. The germline CDR1 and CDR2 sequences are SGHNT and YYREEE (reference sequence). This CDR3 is built from 15 residues. The junction had 3 bases not matched to a gene; V was cut back by 4 bases and J by 3 bases. The CDR3 DNA reads as TGTGCCAGCAGCCAGACTAGCGGGGACTACAATGAGCAGTTCTTC. Protein product: CASSQTSGDYNEQFF.

The chain employs TRBV5-4 and TRBJ2-7; TRBD2 matches 12 bases. The germline V gene encodes CDR1 SGHNT and CDR2 YYREEE (reference sequence). J was trimmed by 2 bases and V by 3 bases; bases with no gene match: 6. CDR3 length: 16 residues. CDR3 sequence reads: CASSSRTSGATYEQYF. DNA for the CDR3: TGTGCCAGCAGCTCTCGGACTAGCGGGGCAACCTACGAGCAGTACTTC.

The chain joins TRBV28 to TRBJ1-3, with TRBD1 identical over 7 bases. Per germline, CDR1 MDHEN and CDR2 SYDVKM. V lost 6 bases to trimming and J lost 0 bases; unmatched junction nucleotides: 5. CDR3 length: 15 residues. The CDR3 loop is CASRQNRGSGNTIYF. The CDR3 DNA reads as TGTGCCAGCAGACAGAACAGGGGCTCTGGAAACACCATATATTTT. Drawing the rest from reference TRBV28 and TRBJ1-3, the complete variable domain is DVKVTQSSRYLVKRTGEKVFLECVQDMDHENMFWYRQDPGLGLRLIYFSYDVKMKEKGDIPEGYSVSREKKERFSLILESASTNQTSMYLCASRQNRGSGNTIYFGEGSWLTVV.

In nucleotides, the CDR3 is TGTGCCAGCAGGGGGTTTGGAACAAAGGACACTGAAGCTTTCTTT. It encodes CASRGFGTKDTEAFF. This chain links TRBV25-1 with TRBJ1-1; D ambiguous. Trimming stripped 6 bases from V and 3 bases from J, with 17 bases between. The CDR3 length is 15 residues. The germline CDR1 and CDR2 sequences are MGHDK and SYGVNS. Looking up the rest from reference TRBV25-1 and TRBJ1-1 gives the full variable domain: EADIYQTPRYLVIGTGKKITLECSQTMGHDKMYWYQQDPGMELHLIHYSYGVNSTEKGDLSSESTVSRIRTEHFPLTLESARPSHTSQYLCASRGFGTKDTEAFFGQGTRLTVV.

In DNA form, the CDR3 reads TGTGCCATCAAAGGGCAGGGCGCGGGGGACGGCTACACCTTC. Residues: CAIKGQGAGDGYTF. The chain recombines TRBV10-3 with TRBJ1-2; possibly TRBD1 for D (5 bases). Trimming pared 7 bases from V and 8 bases from J, leaving 20 bases between. Germline V gene sequence: CDR1 ENHRY, CDR2 SYGVKD. This CDR3 spans 14 amino acids.